Given below is one TCR beta chain in context. This sample is part of a study of blood T cell repertoires in COVID-19. In germline, CDR1 is SGHRS, CDR2 YFSETQ. The V gene lost 1 base and the J gene lost 1 base, with 11 bases spanning the gap. CDR3 length: 16 residues. Seattle participants joined during active infection and were tracked over time. Libraries were prepared by immunoSEQ multiplex PCR; TCRdb keeps only in-frame clonotypes and omits some of them. The data hold about 370,000 clones, with around 92% observed a single time. The rearrangement uses TRBV5-1 and TRBJ2-2, with D possibly TRBD1 on 6 matching bases. The source material was peripheral blood. The TCR comes from a woman in her 30s with COVID-19, enrolled during active disease. The CDR3 sequence: CASSLRTGKNTGELFF. DNA for the CDR3: TGCGCCAGCAGCTTGAGAACAGGGAAGAACACCGGGGAGCTGTTTTTT. The whole variable domain, remainder taken from reference TRBV5-1 and TRBJ2-2, is KAGVTQTPRYLIKTRGQQVTLSCSPISGHRSVSWYQQTPGQGLQFLFEYFSETQRNKGNFPGRFSGRQFSNSRSEMNVSTLELGDSALYLCASSLRTGKNTGELFFGEGSRLTVL.